This paragraph covers one T cell receptor beta chain sequence. The antigen is not known. The data are from a study of OX40 agonist ivuxolimab in advanced cancers. Across the whole study: Patients got intravenous ivuxolimab at 0.01 to 10 mg/kg every 2 weeks.

Whole-study results and caveats: Clonal expansion was seen in CD4+ and CD8+ blood T cells by week 6 at 0.1 to 3.0 mg/kg. On average, CD8+ T cells showed a greater number of expanded clones than CD4+.

Clones were sequenced by immunoSEQ multiplex PCR, and TCRdb holds only the in-frame ones, with some missing. The profile covers 60,000 to 70,000 clones, with roughly 87% appearing a single time and 5.5% taken by the ten largest. This CDR3 spans 17 amino acids. Germline V gene lookup returns CDR1 SGHKS and CDR2 YYEKEE (reference sequence). The junction had 12 bases not matched to a gene; V was cut back by 1 base and J by 3 bases. The sequenced sample was CD4+ or CD8+ T cells sorted from blood, obtained in a trial of the OX40 agonist ivuxolimab. The chain carries TRBV5-5 and TRBJ2-5, with 7 bases matching TRBD2. This clonotype was obtained from an adult with an advanced solid tumor such as melanoma, head and neck, liver or kidney cancer. In nucleotides, the CDR3 is TGTGCCAGCAGCTTGCGTTTTGTTTCGGGGGGAAAAGAGACCCAGTACTTC. The encoded protein is CASSLRFVSGGKETQYF.